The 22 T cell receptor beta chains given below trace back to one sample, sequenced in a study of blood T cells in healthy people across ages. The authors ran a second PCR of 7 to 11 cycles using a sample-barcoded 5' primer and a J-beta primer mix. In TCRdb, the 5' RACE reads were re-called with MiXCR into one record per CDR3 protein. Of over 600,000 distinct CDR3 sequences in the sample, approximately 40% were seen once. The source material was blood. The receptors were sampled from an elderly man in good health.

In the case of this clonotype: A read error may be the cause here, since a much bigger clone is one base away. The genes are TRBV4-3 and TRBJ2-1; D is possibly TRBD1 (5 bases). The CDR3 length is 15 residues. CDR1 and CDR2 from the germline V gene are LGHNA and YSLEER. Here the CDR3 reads CASSQTVDRNNEKFF. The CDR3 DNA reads TGCGCCAGCAGCCAAACCGTAGACAGAAACAATGAGAAGTTCTTC.

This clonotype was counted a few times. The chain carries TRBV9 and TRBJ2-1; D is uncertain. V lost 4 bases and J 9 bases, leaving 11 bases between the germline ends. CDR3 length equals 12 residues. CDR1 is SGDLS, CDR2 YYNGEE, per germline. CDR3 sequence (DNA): TGTGCCAGCAGCCCCCACATAGGTGAGCAGTTCTTC. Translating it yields CASSPHIGEQFF.

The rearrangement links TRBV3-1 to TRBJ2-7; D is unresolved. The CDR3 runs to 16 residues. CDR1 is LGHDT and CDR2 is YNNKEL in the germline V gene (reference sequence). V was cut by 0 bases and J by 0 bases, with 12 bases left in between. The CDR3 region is CASSQETGSISYEQYF. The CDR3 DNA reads TGTGCCAGCAGCCAAGAGACCGGGTCAATCTCCTACGAGCAGTACTTC.

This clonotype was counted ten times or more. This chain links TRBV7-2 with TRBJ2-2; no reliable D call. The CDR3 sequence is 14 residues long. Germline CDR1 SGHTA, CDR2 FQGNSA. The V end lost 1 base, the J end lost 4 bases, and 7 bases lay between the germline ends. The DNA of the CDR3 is TGTGCCAGCAGCTTAGAACTGGGCACCGGGGAGCTGTTTTTT. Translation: CASSLELGTGELFF.

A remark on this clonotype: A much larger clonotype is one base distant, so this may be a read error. The CDR3 region has the DNA TGTGCCAGCACCAGGGACGGAGCGCATAATGAGCAGTACTTC. Its protein product is CASTRDGAHNEQYF. This chain joins TRBV7-2 and TRBJ2-5; D tentatively fits TRBD1 or TRBD2 (5 bases each). The germline V and J ends were trimmed by 7 bases and 11 bases, with 23 bases remaining between them. This CDR3 spans 14 amino acids. In germline, CDR1 is SGHTA, CDR2 FQGNSA.

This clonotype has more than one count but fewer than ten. The CDR3: CSVAGRAGRRKSSYEQYF. The CDR3 DNA reads TGCAGCGTTGCTGGGCGGGCAGGCCGGAGAAAGAGCTCCTACGAGCAGTACTTC. The rearrangement joins TRBV29-1 to TRBJ2-7, with D possibly TRBD2 on 5 matching bases. V lost 4 bases to trimming and J lost 0 bases, with 25 bases between them. CDR3 length equals 18 residues. CDR1 is SQVTM, CDR2 ANQGSEA, per germline.

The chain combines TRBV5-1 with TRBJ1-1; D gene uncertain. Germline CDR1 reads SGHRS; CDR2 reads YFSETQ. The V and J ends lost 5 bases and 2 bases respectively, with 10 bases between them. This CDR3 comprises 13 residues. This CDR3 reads CASSFQDNTEAFF. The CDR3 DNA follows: TGCGCCAGCAGTTTTCAGGATAACACTGAAGCTTTCTTT.

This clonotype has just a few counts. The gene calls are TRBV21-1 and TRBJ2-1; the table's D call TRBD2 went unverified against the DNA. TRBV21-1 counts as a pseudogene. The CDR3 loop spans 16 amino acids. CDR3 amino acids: CASSKGWRGGQNEQFF. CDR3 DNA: TGTGCCAGCAGCAAAGGTTGGCGGGGGGGCCAGAATGAGCAGTTCTTC.

This chain's CDR3 is CSGVLGTSGRGGVAKNIQYF. CDR3 sequence (DNA): TGCAGTGGCGTACTCGGGACTAGCGGGAGGGGGGGCGTAGCCAAAAACATTCAGTACTTC. V usage is TRBV20-1 and J usage is TRBJ2-4; 16 nucleotides match TRBD2. The length of the CDR3 is 20 residues. Germline lookup yields CDR1 DFQATT and CDR2 SNEGSKA (reference sequence). V lost 7 bases, J lost 0 bases, and 15 bases stayed unmatched.

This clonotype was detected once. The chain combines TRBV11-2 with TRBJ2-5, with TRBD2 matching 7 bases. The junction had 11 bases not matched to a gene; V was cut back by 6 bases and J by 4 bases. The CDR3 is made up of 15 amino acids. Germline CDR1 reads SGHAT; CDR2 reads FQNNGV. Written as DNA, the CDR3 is TGTGCCAGCAGTTTTAGACGCAGGGAGGGAGAGACCCAGTACTTC. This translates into CASSFRRREGETQYF.

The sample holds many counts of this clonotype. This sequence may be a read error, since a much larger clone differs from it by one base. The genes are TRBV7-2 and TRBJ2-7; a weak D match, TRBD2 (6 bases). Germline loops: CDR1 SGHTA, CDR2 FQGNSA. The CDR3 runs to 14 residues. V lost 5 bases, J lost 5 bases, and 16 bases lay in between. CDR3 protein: CASSVRRGINEQYF. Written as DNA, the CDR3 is TGTGCCAGCAGCGTAAGACGCGGGATCAACGAGCAGTACTTC.

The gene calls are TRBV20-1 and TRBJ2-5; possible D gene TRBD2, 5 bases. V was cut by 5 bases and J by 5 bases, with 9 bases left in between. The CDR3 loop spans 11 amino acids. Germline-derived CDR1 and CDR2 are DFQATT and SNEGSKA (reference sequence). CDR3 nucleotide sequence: TGCAGTGCTCGGGGTCGGGAGACCCAGTACTTC. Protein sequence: CSARGRETQYF.

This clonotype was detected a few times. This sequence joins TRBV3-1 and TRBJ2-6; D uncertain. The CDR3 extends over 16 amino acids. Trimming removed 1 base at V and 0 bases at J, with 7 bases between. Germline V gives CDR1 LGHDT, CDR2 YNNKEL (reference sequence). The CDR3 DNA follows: TGTGCCAGCAGCCAAGGTCTGAACTCTGGGGCCAACGTCCTGACTTTC. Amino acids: CASSQGLNSGANVLTF. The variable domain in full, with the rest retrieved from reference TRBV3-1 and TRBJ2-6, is DTAVSQTPKYLVTQMGNDKSIKCEQNLGHDTMYWYKQDSKKFLKIMFSYNNKELIINETVPNRFSPKSPDKAHLNLHINSLELGDSAVYFCASSQGLNSGANVLTFGAGSRLTVL.

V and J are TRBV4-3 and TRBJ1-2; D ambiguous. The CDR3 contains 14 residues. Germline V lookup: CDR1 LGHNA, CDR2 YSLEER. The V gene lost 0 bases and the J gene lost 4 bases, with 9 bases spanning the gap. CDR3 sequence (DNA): TGCGCCAGCAGCCAAGATCAAGGGTTCTATGGCTACACCTTC. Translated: CASSQDQGFYGYTF.

Here the CDR3 reads CSARPRTVANTGELFF. The CDR3 nucleotides are TGCAGTGCTAGACCTAGAACAGTCGCGAACACCGGGGAGCTGTTTTTT. V is TRBV20-1 and J is TRBJ2-2; the D is unclear. The V gene lost 2 bases and the J gene lost 0 bases, with 13 bases spanning the gap. Germline V gene lookup returns CDR1 DFQATT and CDR2 SNEGSKA (reference sequence). This CDR3 has 16 residues.

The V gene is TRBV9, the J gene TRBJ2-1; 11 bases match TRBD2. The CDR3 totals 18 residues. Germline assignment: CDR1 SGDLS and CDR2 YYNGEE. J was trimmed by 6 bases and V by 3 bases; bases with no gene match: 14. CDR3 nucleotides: TGTGCCAGCAGCGAGAGGGGACTAGCGGAAGGGCCGGGCAATGAGCAGTTCTTC. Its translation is CASSERGLAEGPGNEQFF.

CDR3 amino acids: CASSYSIGQGFQETQYF. The CDR3 bases are TGTGCCAGCAGTTACTCGATTGGACAGGGGTTCCAAGAGACCCAGTACTTC. The V and J genes are TRBV6-2 or TRBV6-3 and TRBJ2-5, with 9 positions matching TRBD1. Germline V gives CDR1 MNHEY, CDR2 SVGEGT. The CDR3 length is 17 residues. The V gene end was trimmed by 0 bases and the J gene end by 1 base; junction bases not matched to a gene: 6.

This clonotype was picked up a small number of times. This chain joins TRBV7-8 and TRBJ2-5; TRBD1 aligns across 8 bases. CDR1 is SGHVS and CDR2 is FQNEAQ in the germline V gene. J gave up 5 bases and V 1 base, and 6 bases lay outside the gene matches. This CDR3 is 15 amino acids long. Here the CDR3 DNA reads TGTGCCAGCAGCTTAGTCAGGGGGCTGGTGGAGACCCAGTACTTC. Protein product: CASSLVRGLVETQYF. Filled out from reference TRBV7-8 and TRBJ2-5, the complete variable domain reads GAGVSQSPRYKVAKRGQDVALRCDPISGHVSLFWYQQALGQGPEFLTYFQNEAQLDKSGLPSDRFFAERPEGSVSTLKIQRTQQEDSAVYLCASSLVRGLVETQYFGPGTRLLVL.

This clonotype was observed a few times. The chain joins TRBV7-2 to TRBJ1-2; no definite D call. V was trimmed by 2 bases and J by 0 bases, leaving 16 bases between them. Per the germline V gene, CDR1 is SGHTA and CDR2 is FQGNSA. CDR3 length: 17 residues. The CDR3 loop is CASSLSGQPRANYGYTF. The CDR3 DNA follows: TGTGCCAGCAGCTTAAGTGGGCAGCCCCGAGCTAACTATGGCTACACCTTC.

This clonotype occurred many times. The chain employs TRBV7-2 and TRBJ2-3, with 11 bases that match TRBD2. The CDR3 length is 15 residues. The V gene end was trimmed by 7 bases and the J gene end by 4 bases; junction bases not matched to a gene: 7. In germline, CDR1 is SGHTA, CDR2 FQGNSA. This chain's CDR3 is CASISGGARSDTQYF. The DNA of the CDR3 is TGTGCCAGCATTAGCGGGGGGGCCCGGTCAGATACGCAGTATTTT.

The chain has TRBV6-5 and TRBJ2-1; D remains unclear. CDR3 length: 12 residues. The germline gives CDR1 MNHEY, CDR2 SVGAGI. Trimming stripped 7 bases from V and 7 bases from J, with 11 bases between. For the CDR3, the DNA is TGTGCCAGCAAAGGGATTGGGAATGAGCAGTTCTTC. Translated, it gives CASKGIGNEQFF.

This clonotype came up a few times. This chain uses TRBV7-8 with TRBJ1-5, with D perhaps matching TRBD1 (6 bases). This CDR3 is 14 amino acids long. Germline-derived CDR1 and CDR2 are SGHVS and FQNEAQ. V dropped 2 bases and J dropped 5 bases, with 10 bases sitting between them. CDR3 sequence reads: CASSLTRGDQPQHF. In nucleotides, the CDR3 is TGTGCCAGCAGCTTAACCAGGGGTGATCAGCCCCAGCATTTT.